A selection of T cell receptor beta chains follows, all from one sample in a study of T-cell memory formation after mild COVID-19. One entry per CDR3 protein results from TCRdb running MiXCR on the 5' RACE reads. This table holds 500,000 to 600,000 distinct CDR3 sequences, roughly 17% found once. The sample comprised PBMCs or a T cell subset sorted from them (not recorded which). The origin of the receptors is an adult woman who had mild COVID-19 (a few samples of this study predate the infection). Cell type and time point are not known. Each CDR3 is given with its conserved first and last residue. A D gene is named only where the DNA matches it firmly. Clone size, where shown, is once, few, many, or a class for clones that have expanded.

TRBJ1-1 . TRBV6-6 . 15 CASSATGLSDTEAFF TGTGCCAGCAGTGCCACAGGGCTCAGTGACACTGAAGCTTTCTTT
TRBJ1-1 . TRBV7-2 . 14 CASSLGHANTEAFF TGTGCCAGCAGCTTAGGGCATGCAAACACTGAAGCTTTCTTT
TRBJ2-7 TRBD1 TRBV6-2/TRBV6-3 many 15 CASSYGTGATYEQYF TGTGCCAGCAGTTATGGGACAGGCGCTACCTACGAGCAGTACTTC
TRBJ2-5 . TRBV7-2 many 13 CASSQVSGETQYF TGTGCCAGCAGTCAGGTGTCAGGGGAGACCCAGTACTTC
TRBJ2-3 . TRBV6-4 . 14 CASSPMSSSDTQYF TGTGCCAGCAGCCCGATGAGTAGCTCAGATACGCAGTATTTT
TRBJ2-5 TRBD2 TRBV2 . 15 CASSRREGEEGTQYF TGTGCCAGCAGTCGCCGGGAGGGGGAGGAAGGGACCCAGTACTTC
TRBJ2-7 . TRBV29-1 . 14 CSVEVRPFPPEQYF TGCAGCGTTGAGGTCAGACCGTTTCCCCCCGAGCAGTACTTC
TRBJ2-1 TRBD2 TRBV9 few 15 CASSDRLAGTSEQFF TGTGCCAGCAGCGACAGACTAGCGGGAACAAGTGAGCAGTTCTTC
TRBJ1-6 TRBD1 TRBV9 . 17 CASSVGVLQGANSPLHF TGTGCCAGCAGCGTAGGGGTTCTTCAGGGGGCAAATTCACCCCTCCACTTT
TRBJ1-1 TRBD1 TRBV6-5 . 14 CASTEYRGGTEAFF TGTGCCAGCACCGAATACAGGGGAGGCACTGAAGCTTTCTTT
TRBJ2-5 . TRBV2 . 15 CASSEEGLAYETQYF TGTGCCAGCAGTGAAGAGGGGCTAGCCTATGAGACCCAGTACTTC
TRBJ1-2 TRBD1 TRBV29-1 . 13 CSAAPTGNYGYTF TGCAGCGCAGCGCCGACAGGGAACTATGGCTACACCTTC